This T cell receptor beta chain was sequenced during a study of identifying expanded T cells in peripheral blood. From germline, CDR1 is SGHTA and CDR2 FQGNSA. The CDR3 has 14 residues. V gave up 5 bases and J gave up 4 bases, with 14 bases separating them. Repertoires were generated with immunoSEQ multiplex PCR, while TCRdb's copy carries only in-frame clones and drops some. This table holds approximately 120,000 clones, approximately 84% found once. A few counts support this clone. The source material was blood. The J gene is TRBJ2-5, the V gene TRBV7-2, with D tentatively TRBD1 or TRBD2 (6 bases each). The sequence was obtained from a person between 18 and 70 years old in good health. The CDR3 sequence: CASSIQGGGETQYF. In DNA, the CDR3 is TGTGCCAGCAGCATACAGGGAGGTGGAGAGACCCAGTACTTC.